This TCR beta chain was recovered during a study of shared clonotypes between healthy human individuals. The V gene lost 4 bases and the J gene lost 0 bases, with 2 bases spanning the gap. Germline assignment: CDR1 SGDLS and CDR2 YYNGEE. CDR3 length equals 12 residues. Method: immunoSEQ multiplex PCR; TCRdb's copy keeps in-frame clones and lacks some. The table has about 2.4 million clones, over 85% seen once. The sequenced material came from naive CD4+ T cells from PBMCs. Subset here: CD45RA+ positively selected. The clonotype comes from a man aged 18-30 years in good health. Some clones in this sample may be carry-over from other donors' samples. The V call is TRBV9, the J call TRBJ2-1; D ambiguous. The CDR3 loop is CASSNSYNEQFF. In DNA form, the CDR3 reads TGTGCCAGCAGCAACTCCTACAATGAGCAGTTCTTC.